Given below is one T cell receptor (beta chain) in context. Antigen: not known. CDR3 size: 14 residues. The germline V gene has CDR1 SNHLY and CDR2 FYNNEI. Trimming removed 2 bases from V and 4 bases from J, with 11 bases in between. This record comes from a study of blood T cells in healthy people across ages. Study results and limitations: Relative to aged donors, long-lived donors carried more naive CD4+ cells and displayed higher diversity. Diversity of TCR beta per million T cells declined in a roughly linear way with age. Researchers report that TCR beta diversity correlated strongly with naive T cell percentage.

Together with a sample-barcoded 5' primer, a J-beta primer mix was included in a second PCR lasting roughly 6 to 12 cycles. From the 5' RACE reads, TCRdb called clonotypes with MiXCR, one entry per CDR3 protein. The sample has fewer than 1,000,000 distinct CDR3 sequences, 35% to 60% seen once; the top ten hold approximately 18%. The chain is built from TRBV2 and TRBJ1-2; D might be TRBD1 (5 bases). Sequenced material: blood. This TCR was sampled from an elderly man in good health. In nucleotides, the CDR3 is TGTGCCAGCAGTGAAAGGGGTAGTCCCTATGGCTACACCTTC. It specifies CASSERGSPYGYTF.